One sample yielded the 7 T cell receptor beta chains listed below, sequenced in a study of blood T cell repertoires in COVID-19. Method: immunoSEQ multiplex PCR; TCRdb's copy keeps in-frame clones and lacks some. The sample includes approximately 300,000 clones, around 90% of them seen just once. Sample: PBMCs or T cells enriched from blood (not recorded which). Every receptor here comes from a man aged 60 to 75 who had recovered from COVID-19.

This chain links TRBV7-3 with TRBJ2-2; TRBD1 agrees at 7 bases. Germline values: CDR1 SGHTA, CDR2 FQGTGA. Unmatched junction bases numbered 4, after V lost 2 bases and J lost 1 base. The CDR3 has 16 residues. The CDR3 region has the DNA TGTGCCAGCAGCTTAGAAGGGGGCGGGAACACCGGGGAGCTGTTTTTT. It yields the protein CASSLEGGGNTGELFF.

This clone appeared a single time. V and J are TRBV9 and TRBJ1-6; no clear D gene. Deletions cut 3 bases from V and 8 bases from J, with 9 bases between. In germline, CDR1 is SGDLS, CDR2 YYNGEE. The CDR3 loop spans 13 amino acids. The CDR3 DNA sequence: TGTGCCAGCAGCGGAACCGGAGATTCACCCCTCCACTTT. Amino acids: CASSGTGDSPLHF.

On this clone: Other DNA sequences within the sample encode an identical CDR3. This chain uses TRBV7-9 with TRBJ1-1; tentatively, D is TRBD1 (5 bases). This CDR3 is built from 13 residues. Per germline, CDR1 SEHNR and CDR2 FQNEAQ (reference sequence). Trimming took off 1 base at V and 3 bases at J, with 6 bases between the two ends. CDR3 in amino acids: CASSLVGDTEAFF. CDR3 sequence (DNA): TGTGCCAGCAGCTTAGTAGGGGACACTGAAGCTTTCTTT. The full variable domain, completed using reference TRBV7-9 and TRBJ1-1, is DTGVSQNPRHKITKRGQNVTFRCDPISEHNRLYWYRQTLGQGPEFLTYFQNEAQLEKSRLLSDRFSAERPKGSFSTLEIQRTEQGDSAMYLCASSLVGDTEAFFGQGTRLTVV.

The CDR3 DNA sequence: TGTGCCAGCAGCCAAAGCCACGGGACTCTTTATGGCTACACCTTC. It specifies CASSQSHGTLYGYTF. The genes are TRBV3-1 (or the pseudogene TRBV3-2) and TRBJ1-2; the D gene is possibly TRBD1 (5 bases). This CDR3 contains 15 residues. CDR1 is LGHDT, CDR2 YNNKEL, per germline (reference sequence). V was trimmed by 2 bases and J by 5 bases, leaving 15 bases between them.

V usage is TRBV5-1 and J usage is TRBJ2-3, with 13 nucleotides matching TRBD2. The J segment lost 2 bases and the V segment lost 4 bases, leaving 16 bases of the junction unmatched. Germline CDR1 SGHRS, CDR2 YFSETQ. This CDR3 is built from 20 residues. The CDR3 nucleotides are TGCGCCAGCAGCCTATACCCGGGACAGGGGACTAGCGGGACCACAGATACGCAGTATTTT. Amino acid sequence: CASSLYPGQGTSGTTDTQYF. Looking up the rest from reference TRBV5-1 and TRBJ2-3 gives the full variable domain: KAGVTQTPRYLIKTRGQQVTLSCSPISGHRSVSWYQQTPGQGLQFLFEYFSETQRNKGNFPGRFSGRQFSNSRSEMNVSTLELGDSALYLCASSLYPGQGTSGTTDTQYFGPGTRLTVL.

This rearrangement joins TRBV28 to TRBJ1-1, with D possibly being TRBD1 (6 bases). CDR3 size: 14 residues. Looked up from germline, CDR1 is MDHEN and CDR2 is SYDVKM. V gave up 3 bases and J gave up 5 bases, with 13 bases separating them. CDR3 in amino acids: CASSLGGARTEAFF. CDR3 sequence (DNA): TGTGCCAGCAGTTTGGGGGGGGCGCGGACTGAAGCTTTCTTT.

The chain joins TRBV4-3 to TRBJ2-5, with a tentative D call TRBD2 (6 bases). Trimming pared 1 base from V and 4 bases from J, leaving 13 bases between. CDR1 and CDR2 (germline): LGHNA, YSLEER. CDR3 length: 15 residues. The CDR3 reads CASSQAAGRVETQYF. CDR3 nucleotides: TGCGCCAGCAGCCAAGCAGCGGGCAGGGTAGAGACCCAGTACTTC.